These T cell receptor beta chains were read from a single sample in a study of graft-versus-host responses after intestinal transplantation. Data came from immunoSEQ multiplex PCR; TCRdb stores just in-frame clones and leaves some out. Of approximately 110,000 clones detected, approximately 93% appear once; the ten largest clones hold 1% to 1.5%. The antigens of these receptors remain unknown. The sample in question was unstimulated CD8+ T cells sorted from spleen or lymph node cells, obtained before transplant. The receptors originated from a human donor who was the organ donor for an intestinal transplant. Both conserved end residues are trimmed from each CDR3.

j_call: TRBJ2-3; v_call: TRBV9; cdr3_aa: ASSATGTSGITSDTQY
j_call: TRBJ2-7; v_call: TRBV28; cdr3_aa: ASIAGDYEQY
j_call: TRBJ2-1; v_call: TRBV27; cdr3_aa: ASASGSLNNEQF
j_call: TRBJ1-1; v_call: TRBV5-1; cdr3_aa: ASRLKNTEAF
j_call: TRBJ2-1; v_call: TRBV18; cdr3_aa: ASSPPVEAYNEQF
j_call: TRBJ2-2; v_call: TRBV6-6; cdr3_aa: ASSSTGELF
j_call: TRBJ2-2; v_call: TRBV7-9; cdr3_aa: ASSPPSGGNTGELF
j_call: TRBJ2-3; v_call: TRBV6-1; cdr3_aa: ASRDTDTQY
j_call: TRBJ2-7; v_call: TRBV13; cdr3_aa: ASSPGLAGYEQY
j_call: TRBJ2-5; v_call: TRBV29-1; cdr3_aa: SAERRQYQETQY
j_call: TRBJ2-2; v_call: TRBV5-6; cdr3_aa: ASSLDVDGRGVTGELF
j_call: TRBJ2-1; v_call: TRBV27; cdr3_aa: ASSFVGAGDEQF
j_call: TRBJ1-5; v_call: TRBV5-1; cdr3_aa: ASRLTFNQPQH
j_call: TRBJ2-2; v_call: TRBV28; cdr3_aa: ASSFPQENTGELF
j_call: TRBJ2-7; v_call: TRBV28; cdr3_aa: ASSYPGGYEQY
j_call: TRBJ2-3; v_call: TRBV7-8; cdr3_aa: ASSPTLRGETDTQY
j_call: TRBJ1-4; v_call: TRBV7-3; cdr3_aa: ASRSNRGEEWEKLF
j_call: TRBJ2-7; v_call: TRBV28; cdr3_aa: ASTPGQGFYEQY
j_call: TRBJ1-2; v_call: TRBV30; cdr3_aa: AWRAPSTSHYGYT
j_call: TRBJ2-7; v_call: TRBV28; cdr3_aa: ASSLEVLDVSYEQY
j_call: TRBJ1-1; v_call: TRBV11-2; cdr3_aa: ASSSQKGEAF
j_call: TRBJ2-3; v_call: TRBV14; cdr3_aa: ASSPYGQADTQY
j_call: TRBJ1-5; v_call: TRBV28; cdr3_aa: ASSLSPPGGSNQPQH
j_call: TRBJ1-4; v_call: TRBV12-2; cdr3_aa: ASRLYFDEKLF
j_call: TRBJ1-1; v_call: TRBV27; cdr3_aa: ASSPRTAFTEAF
j_call: TRBJ1-2; v_call: TRBV5-5; cdr3_aa: ASSLDGGFYGYT
j_call: TRBJ2-3; v_call: TRBV7-6; cdr3_aa: ASSLEGRGYVTDTQY
j_call: TRBJ1-4; v_call: TRBV7-9; cdr3_aa: ASSPPGNNEKLF